This T cell receptor beta chain was captured in a study of radiotherapy plus CTLA-4 blockade in lung cancer. Background on the study: Objective responses arose in 15% to 20% of patients, and 25% to 35% experienced disease control. Study-wide results and limits: In blood, tumor-derived TCR clones expanded after radiotherapy plus ipilimumab. Early blood T cell clone dynamics, with interferon-beta, were reported to best predict response.

Clones were read by immunoSEQ multiplex PCR, and TCRdb kept only the in-frame ones, dropping some. This table holds approximately 53,000 clones, roughly 84% found once. A word on this clone: Its antigen is still unknown.

The CDR3 runs 14 residues. The junction had 4 bases not matched to a gene; V was cut back by 5 bases and J by 4 bases. Germline CDR1 MDHEN, CDR2 SYDVKM. Alongside CTLA-4 blockade with ipilimumab, patients with chemo-refractory metastatic non-small-cell lung cancer received focal radiation. This clonotype was sampled from a human donor with non-small cell lung cancer whose response to radiotherapy plus ipilimumab could not be evaluated. The rearrangement links TRBV28 to TRBJ2-4, with 8 bases fitting TRBD1. The specimen comprised peripheral blood, sampled from a patient treated with radiotherapy plus ipilimumab. The CDR3, as DNA: TGTGCCAGCAGTGCCCAGGGGGCTAAAAACATTCAGTACTTC. Translation gives CASSAQGAKNIQYF.